Listed below are T cell receptor beta chains from one sample, sequenced in a study of shared clonotypes between healthy human individuals. Libraries were prepared by immunoSEQ multiplex PCR; TCRdb keeps only in-frame clonotypes and omits some of them. This sample yields roughly 760,000 clones, of which approximately 74% are seen a single time; more than 1.5% belongs to the top ten. The sample taken for sequencing was memory CD4+ T cells sorted from blood. These receptors came from a woman in her twenties or thirties in good health. CDR3s include the opening cysteine and the closing phenylalanine or tryptophan. D genes are given only for firm matches. Clone size is stated in some rows and not others, as once, few, many or a class when expanded.

once	TRBJ2-2	TRBV12-5	.	CASGRGTATGELFF	TGTGCTAGTGGTCGCGGGACTGCCACCGGGGAGCTGTTTTTT
.	TRBJ2-5	TRBV11-2	.	CASSPRVGQGQRETQYF	TGTGCCAGCAGCCCCCGGGTAGGGCAGGGCCAGAGGGAGACCCAGTACTTC
many	TRBJ1-5	TRBV28	.	CASTQGTLGGNQPQHF	TGTGCCAGCACACAGGGAACCCTTGGGGGCAATCAGCCCCAGCATTTT
few	TRBJ2-7	TRBV5-6	.	CASSRRGLREAEQYF	TGTGCCAGCAGTCGGCGCGGGCTGAGGGAGGCCGAGCAGTACTTC
.	TRBJ2-7	TRBV5-4	.	CASHIFITGTSSYEQYF	TGTGCCAGCCATATTTTCATAACCGGGACATCGTCCTACGAGCAGTACTTC
.	TRBJ1-5	TRBV6-6	TRBD1	CASRHRGRDQPQHF	TGTGCCAGCAGGCACAGGGGCCGGGATCAGCCCCAGCATTTT
.	TRBJ1-2	TRBV15	.	CATSRALRGGRGYGYTF	TGTGCCACCAGCAGGGCTCTCCGAGGAGGTCGGGGTTATGGCTACACCTTC
.	TRBJ1-2	TRBV25-1	TRBD1	CASSEGQGGYGYTF	TGTGCCAGCAGTGAAGGGCAGGGGGGTTATGGCTACACCTTC
.	TRBJ2-7	TRBV6-1	.	CASSGDRYEQYF	TGTGCCAGCAGTGGCGACCGCTACGAGCAGTACTTC
few	TRBJ2-4	TRBV5-1	TRBD1	CASSQQGNHKNIQYF	TGCGCCAGCAGCCAACAGGGGAATCACAAAAACATTCAGTACTTC
.	TRBJ2-3	TRBV27	.	CASNIQSLSGTDTQYF	TGTGCCAGCAACATCCAGAGTCTCTCTGGCACAGATACGCAGTATTTT
.	TRBJ1-1	TRBV7-9	.	CASWREMNTEAFF	TGTGCCAGCTGGAGGGAAATGAACACTGAAGCTTTCTTT
.	TRBJ1-5	TRBV2	.	CASSEASNQPQHF	TGTGCCAGCAGTGAGGCAAGTAATCAGCCCCAGCATTTT
.	TRBJ2-5	TRBV27	TRBD1	CASSIRDRETQYF	TGTGCCAGCAGTATCCGGGACAGGGAGACCCAGTACTTC
.	TRBJ1-5	TRBV19	TRBD1	CASSGTGGRSNQPQHF	TGTGCCAGTAGTGGCACAGGGGGTCGGAGCAATCAGCCCCAGCATTTT
.	TRBJ2-4	TRBV2	TRBD1	CASSDRGRAKNIQYF	TGTGCCAGCAGCGACAGGGGGCGAGCCAAAAACATTCAGTACTTC